The 30 T cell receptor beta chains below come from one sample, sequenced in a study of OX40 agonist ivuxolimab in advanced cancers. The assay was immunoSEQ multiplex PCR, and TCRdb's table has in-frame clones only and misses some. The data contain 45,000 to 65,000 clones, over 70% of them seen just once; the ten biggest clones take up over 1.5%. Sequenced material: CD4+ or CD8+ T cells sorted from blood, taken in a trial of the OX40 agonist ivuxolimab. The receptors were sampled from an adult with an advanced solid tumor such as melanoma, head and neck, liver or kidney cancer.

The V call is TRBV19, the J call TRBJ2-7; a possible D gene is TRBD1 (5 bases). V lost 4 bases and J lost 2, with 12 bases in between. The CDR3 is 14 amino acids. CDR1 LNHDA and CDR2 SQIVND come from the germline V gene (reference sequence). In DNA form, the CDR3 reads TGTGCCAGTAGTAAAGGCAGGGCCACCTACGAGCAGTACTTC. It specifies CASSKGRATYEQYF.

The chain uses TRBV6-6 and TRBJ1-1; 8 bases line up with TRBD1. The V gene end was trimmed by 5 bases and the J gene end by 4 bases; junction bases not matched to a gene: 3. Per germline, CDR1 MNHNY and CDR2 SVGAGI (reference sequence). The CDR3 is made up of 13 amino acids. CDR3 sequence (DNA): TGTGCCAGCAGTCGGGGACAGGCCACTGAAGCTTTCTTT. It codes for CASSRGQATEAFF.

The CDR3 reads CASSQVPGTEAFF. The DNA for the CDR3 is TGTGCCAGCAGCCAAGTTCCGGGGACTGAAGCTTTCTTT. This chain connects TRBV5-4 to TRBJ1-1; D is unclear. V lost 4 bases and J 5 bases, leaving 12 bases between the germline ends. Per the germline V gene, CDR1 is SGHNT and CDR2 is YYREEE (reference sequence). The CDR3 consists of 13 residues.

In its sample, this clone was seen a few times. V is TRBV27 and J is TRBJ1-3, with TRBD1 as a possible D gene (5 bases). The V and J ends lost 0 bases and 4 bases respectively, with 10 bases between them. Germline CDR1 is MNHEY and CDR2 is SMNVEV (reference sequence). CDR3 length: 15 residues. This CDR3 is CASSLSVGRGNTIYF. The CDR3 DNA follows: TGTGCCAGCAGTTTATCGGTGGGGCGAGGAAACACCATATATTTT.

This sequence joins TRBV20-1 and TRBJ1-1, with D possibly being TRBD1 (5 bases). Germline assignment: CDR1 DFQATT and CDR2 SNEGSKA (reference sequence). Trimming shortened V by 3 bases and J by 11 bases, and 10 bases separated the two germline ends. CDR3 length: 10 amino acids. This CDR3 is CSASQGWAFF. As DNA, the CDR3 is TGCAGTGCTAGCCAGGGTTGGGCTTTCTTT.

This clone turned up a few times. The chain uses TRBV19 and TRBJ2-7; TRBD1 might be the D (6 bases). V was shortened by 5 bases and J by 7 bases, with 9 bases between the two germline ends. Germline V lookup: CDR1 LNHDA, CDR2 SQIVND (reference sequence). The CDR3 contains 11 residues. The CDR3 sequence is CASSDRSEQYF. The CDR3 coding sequence is TGTGCCAGTAGTGACAGGTCGGAGCAGTACTTC.

This clone is termed medium-sized. The CDR3 coding sequence is TGTGCCAGCAGAGTAGAGGGGGCAGGAGAAAAACTGTTTTTT. This codes for CASRVEGAGEKLFF. The gene calls are TRBV2 and TRBJ1-4; TRBD1 aligns across 7 bases. J gave up 8 bases and V 6 bases, and 9 bases lay outside the gene matches. Germline V gives CDR1 SNHLY, CDR2 FYNNEI. This CDR3 is 14 amino acids long.

The chain joins TRBV19 to TRBJ1-5; no reliable D call. The CDR3 runs 19 residues. Germline CDR1 is LNHDA and CDR2 is SQIVND (reference sequence). Between the trimmed V and J ends, which lost 0 bases and 0 bases, there was a span of 18 bases. CDR3 nucleotide sequence: TGTGCCAGTAGTATAGATCGAAGTGGAGCGGGGTATAGCAATCAGCCCCAGCATTTT. The encoded protein is CASSIDRSGAGYSNQPQHF.

The chain has TRBV5-4 and TRBJ2-4; a possible D gene is TRBD1 (6 bases). Between the trimmed V and J ends, which lost 2 bases and 0 bases, there was a span of 15 bases. CDR1 SGHNT and CDR2 YYREEE come from the germline V gene (reference sequence). The CDR3 is made up of 17 amino acids. The CDR3 region is CASSLSGRGLAKNIQYF. The CDR3 region has the DNA TGTGCCAGCAGCTTATCGGGCAGGGGCCTAGCCAAAAACATTCAGTACTTC.

This chain joins TRBV5-1 and TRBJ1-5; D possibly corresponds to TRBD1 (5 bases). Trimming took 0 bases from V and 3 from J, leaving 10 bases between them. CDR3 length equals 15 residues. Germline V gene data show CDR1 as SGHRS and CDR2 as YFSETQ. As DNA, the CDR3 is TGCGCCAGCAGCTTGGAAGGGGCGAACAATCAGCCCCAGCATTTT. The encoded protein is CASSLEGANNQPQHF.

The chain uses TRBV6-6 and TRBJ1-1; no clear D gene. Germline values: CDR1 MNHNY, CDR2 SVGAGI (reference sequence). The length of the CDR3 is 13 residues. V was cut by 6 bases and J by 4 bases, with 12 bases left in between. The CDR3, as DNA: TGTGCCAGCAGAGACGATGGAATCACTGAAGCTTTCTTT. Its protein is CASRDDGITEAFF.

This chain uses TRBV4-2 with TRBJ2-7; 8 bases map to TRBD1. This CDR3 has 19 amino acids. J gave up 5 bases and V 0 bases, and 18 bases lay outside the gene matches. Germline values: CDR1 LGHNA, CDR2 YNFKEQ. The CDR3 bases are TGTGCCAGCAGCCAAGAGCTAAGAGGCGTAGGACAGGGAGTTCACGAGCAGTACTTC. Protein product: CASSQELRGVGQGVHEQYF.

The chain has TRBV19 and TRBJ2-3, with 12 nucleotides matching TRBD2. CDR1 and CDR2 (germline): LNHDA, SQIVND (reference sequence). V gave up 1 base and J gave up 2 bases; unmatched junction bases: 1. This CDR3 is built from 16 residues. This CDR3 reads CASSIGTSGITDTQYF. Here the CDR3 DNA reads TGTGCCAGTAGTATAGGGACTAGCGGGATCACAGATACGCAGTATTTT.

The J gene is TRBJ2-5, the V gene TRBV9; 7 bases match TRBD1. The CDR3 consists of 15 residues. The germline gives CDR1 SGDLS, CDR2 YYNGEE. V shed 0 bases, J shed 4 bases, and the junction held 6 bases outside the gene matches. The CDR3 nucleotides are TGTGCCAGCAGCGTAGGAACAGGGGTGAGAGAGACCCAGTACTTC. Translated, it gives CASSVGTGVRETQYF.

CDR3 region: CASMGYAYEQYF. The DNA of the CDR3 is TGTGCCAGCATGGGGTATGCCTACGAGCAGTACTTC. The genes are TRBV6-1 and TRBJ2-7, with D uncertain. CDR1 is MNHNS, CDR2 SASEGT, per germline. Between the trimmed V and J ends, which lost 7 bases and 2 bases, there was a span of 9 bases. There are 12 residues in the CDR3.

The rearrangement joins TRBV18 to TRBJ1-1; the D is unclear. With 3 bases removed from V and 6 bases from J, the gap between germline ends came to 11 bases. Looked up from germline, CDR1 is KGHSH and CDR2 is LQKENI. The CDR3 runs to 13 residues. CDR3 bases: TGTGCCAGCTCACCGTTGGAGATGGCTGAAGCTTTCTTT. Amino acids: CASSPLEMAEAFF. Drawing the rest from reference TRBV18 and TRBJ1-1, the complete variable domain is NAGVMQNPRHLVRRRGQEARLRCSPMKGHSHVYWYRQLPEEGLKFMVYLQKENIIDESGMPKERFSAEFPKEGPSILRIQQVVRGDSAAYFCASSPLEMAEAFFGQGTRLTVV.

The rearrangement uses TRBV28 and TRBJ1-1; D is unresolved. CDR3 size: 13 residues. In germline, CDR1 is MDHEN, CDR2 SYDVKM. Trimming removed 5 bases at V and 0 bases at J, with 7 bases between. CDR3 coding DNA: TGTGCCAGCAGTCCCCCCTTGAACACTGAAGCTTTCTTT. Translating gives CASSPPLNTEAFF.

The V gene is TRBV28, the J gene TRBJ1-2, with 7 bases lining up with TRBD1. This CDR3 comprises 13 residues. Germline lookup yields CDR1 MDHEN and CDR2 SYDVKM. Unmatched junction bases numbered 4, after V lost 5 bases and J lost 4 bases. CDR3 amino acids: CASSRGGGYGYTF. As DNA, the CDR3 is TGTGCCAGCAGTAGAGGGGGCGGCTATGGCTACACCTTC.

The chain carries TRBV14 and TRBJ2-2, with 9 bases matching TRBD2. The length of the CDR3 is 14 residues. V lost 4 bases to trimming and J lost 8 bases; unmatched junction nucleotides: 5. CDR1 and CDR2 from the germline V gene are SGHDN and FVKESK. As DNA, the CDR3 is TGTGCCAGCAGCCCCCGACTAGCGGCTGGGGAGCTGTTTTTT. Translating gives CASSPRLAAGELFF. Using reference TRBV14 and TRBJ2-2 for the parts outside the CDR3, the full variable domain is EAGVTQFPSHSVIEKGQTVTLRCDPISGHDNLYWYRRVMGKEIKFLLHFVKESKQDESGMPNNRFLAERTGGTYSTLKVQPAELEDSGVYFCASSPRLAAGELFFGEGSRLTVL.

The chain couples TRBV18 to TRBJ1-4; D gene unclear. The germline V gene has CDR1 KGHSH and CDR2 LQKENI. The CDR3 contains 13 residues. Trimming removed 2 bases at V and 7 bases at J, with 8 bases between. Here the CDR3 DNA reads TGTGCCAGCTCACCAGGGGATGGTGAAAAACTGTTTTTT. It is translated as CASSPGDGEKLFF.

The CDR3 DNA follows: TGCGCCAGCAGTTCCCGGGACAGTTCTACCGGGGAGCTGTTTTTT. Translating it yields CASSSRDSSTGELFF. The chain is built from TRBV5-1 and TRBJ2-2; 7 nucleotides line up with TRBD1. Germline V gives CDR1 SGHRS, CDR2 YFSETQ. Losses at the gene ends were 5 bases for V and 5 bases for J; bases not matched to a gene: 9. CDR3 length equals 15 residues.

The J gene is TRBJ1-5, the V gene TRBV6-5, with D possibly matching TRBD1 (5 bases). Germline-derived CDR1 and CDR2 are MNHEY and SVGAGI. The CDR3 contains 14 residues. Trimming cost V 8 bases and J 1 base, with 12 bases left between them. This chain's CDR3 is CASRRQGSNQPQHF. The CDR3 bases are TGTGCCAGCCGAAGGCAGGGAAGCAATCAGCCCCAGCATTTT.

V gene TRBV19 combines with J gene TRBJ2-1, with D perhaps given as TRBD1 or TRBD2 (5 bases each). Germline values: CDR1 LNHDA, CDR2 SQIVND (reference sequence). Between the trimmed V and J ends, which lost 5 bases and 7 bases, there was a span of 21 bases. The CDR3 loop spans 16 amino acids. The CDR3 region is CASSSYRDGVKNEQFF. CDR3 coding DNA: TGTGCCAGTAGTTCTTACCGGGACGGGGTGAAGAATGAGCAGTTCTTC.

The chain couples TRBV7-8 to TRBJ1-2; a possible D gene is TRBD1 (5 bases). The germline V gene encodes CDR1 SGHVS and CDR2 FQNEAQ. The CDR3 has 15 amino acids. With 1 base removed from V and 2 bases from J, the gap between germline ends came to 11 bases. The CDR3 reads CASSLGLRANYGYTF. The DNA for the CDR3 is TGTGCCAGCAGCTTAGGTCTCAGGGCGAACTATGGCTACACCTTC.

This rearrangement joins TRBV29-1 to TRBJ2-1; D is possibly TRBD1 (6 bases). The CDR3 has 16 amino acids. Deletions cut 4 bases from V and 1 base from J, with 17 bases between. CDR1 SQVTM and CDR2 ANQGSEA come from the germline V gene. The CDR3 DNA sequence: TGCAGCGTTGCGGCTGGGCACAGGGATTCCTACAATGAGCAGTTCTTC. Translated: CSVAAGHRDSYNEQFF.

This chain joins TRBV6-6 and TRBJ2-1; D is perhaps TRBD2 (5 bases). CDR1 and CDR2 (germline): MNHNY, SVGAGI (reference sequence). V was pared by 6 bases and J by 7 bases, with 19 bases between. The CDR3 is 15 amino acids. The CDR3 region is CASRTLSKAENEQFF. The DNA for the CDR3 is TGTGCCAGCAGAACCCTTAGTAAAGCGGAGAATGAGCAGTTCTTC.

The gene calls are TRBV19 and TRBJ1-1, with no clear D. Trimming pared 6 bases from V and 1 base from J, leaving 15 bases between. The CDR3 is 15 amino acids. Germline assignment: CDR1 LNHDA and CDR2 SQIVND (reference sequence). CDR3 coding DNA: TGTGCCAGTAGGGCGGCAGGTCCTACGAACACTGAAGCTTTCTTT. This translates into CASRAAGPTNTEAFF.

The gene calls are TRBV28 and TRBJ1-6; D gene uncertain. The V gene's germline CDR1 is MDHEN and CDR2 SYDVKM. V was pared by 3 bases and J by 5 bases, with 8 bases between. CDR3 length: 14 residues. Written as DNA, the CDR3 is TGTGCCAGCAGTTTGGAAGGGAATAATTCACCCCTCCACTTT. Encoded protein: CASSLEGNNSPLHF.

The rearrangement joins TRBV7-8 to TRBJ1-1, with unresolved D. This CDR3 contains 13 residues. Germline values: CDR1 SGHVS, CDR2 FQNEAQ. Trimming stripped 2 bases from V and 8 bases from J, with 12 bases between. The CDR3 loop reads CASSLILGREAFF. DNA for the CDR3: TGTGCCAGCAGCTTAATTTTGGGGAGGGAAGCTTTCTTT.

The CDR3 reads CASRIYEQYV. The CDR3, as DNA: TGTGCCAGCAGAATTTACGAGCAGTACGTC. This chain links TRBV2 with TRBJ2-7; D is undetermined. The CDR3 covers 10 residues. Per the germline V gene, CDR1 is SNHLY and CDR2 is FYNNEI. V was shortened by 6 bases and J by 4 bases, with 4 bases between the two germline ends.